This T cell receptor beta chain was observed in a study of T cell responses to AZD1222 COVID-19 vaccine. The CDR3 is made up of 13 amino acids. Germline V gene sequence: CDR1 SNHLY, CDR2 FYNNEI. The germline V and J ends were trimmed by 4 bases and 4 bases, with 10 bases remaining between them. As concerns this clone: The antigen is not known.

General study results and limits: The study reported that nearly half of spike-specific TCRs target unmutated variant regions. Repertoire collection took place solely once the T cell response had peaked. Spike was spanned by vaccine-associated CD4 TCRs, which were dominant at 160-218 and 743-854.

Here immunoSEQ multiplex PCR was the method, and the copy in TCRdb shows in-frame clones only, minus some. This table has 120,000 or so clones, roughly 92% appearing once. This clonotype was obtained from an adult who received the AZD1222 COVID-19 vaccine. The rearrangement links TRBV2 to TRBJ1-2; no firm D call. The source was peripheral blood, collected 28 days after the second AZD1222 dose. The CDR3 DNA follows: TGTGCCAGCAGTGTGGGCAGGATCTATGGCTACACCTTC. It encodes CASSVGRIYGYTF.